This passage covers 10 T cell receptor beta chains from one sample sequenced in a study of T cells in tuberculosis. Using immunoSEQ multiplex PCR, the repertoire was profiled, and TCRdb retains in-frame clones only, with some absent. The data show around 22,000 clones, about 95% seen once. The sequencing sample was made of PBMCs. Receptors originate from a donor between 10 and 35 years old with latent tuberculosis or without tuberculosis infection.

This chain links TRBV28 with TRBJ2-3; 9 bases map to TRBD1. The CDR3 spans 13 residues. After removal of 6 bases from V and 6 bases from J, the junction contained 4 bases not matched to a gene. Germline loops: CDR1 MDHEN, CDR2 SYDVKM. DNA of the CDR3: TGTGCCAGCAGAGAGACAGGGGGTGATACGCAGTATTTT. It is translated as CASRETGGDTQYF.

The V and J genes are TRBV7-9 and TRBJ2-5, with TRBD2 as a possible D gene (5 bases). The CDR3 length is 13 residues. V was pared by 5 bases and J by 5 bases, with 12 bases between. Per germline, CDR1 SEHNR and CDR2 FQNEAQ (reference sequence). The CDR3 region is CASSRGGPETQYF. The DNA of the CDR3 is TGTGCCAGCAGCCGTGGAGGACCCGAGACCCAGTACTTC.

The J gene is TRBJ2-7, the V gene TRBV6-1, with 9 bases lining up with TRBD1. The trim removed 11 bases at V and 4 bases at J, leaving 6 bases unmatched. The CDR3 spans 12 residues. Looked up from germline, CDR1 is MNHNS and CDR2 is SASEGT. CDR3 amino acids: CAGDRGGYEQYV. CDR3 nucleotides: TGTGCCGGAGACAGGGGGGGTTACGAGCAGTACGTC.

This CDR3 is CASSGVGGTDTQYF. The CDR3 coding sequence is TGTGCCAGTAGCGGGGTCGGGGGCACAGATACGCAGTATTTT. This chain connects TRBV5-4 to TRBJ2-3; 8 nucleotides line up with TRBD2. There are 14 residues in the CDR3. Germline V gene sequence: CDR1 SGHNT, CDR2 YYREEE (reference sequence). V shed 8 bases and J 1 base; nucleotides not matched to a gene: 6.

The chain couples TRBV21-1 to TRBJ2-3; TRBD1 was called by the table and not checked on the DNA. TRBV21-1 corresponds to a pseudogene. CDR3 size: 15 residues. As DNA, the CDR3 is TGTGCCAGCAGCTTTCCCCAGGGGAGCACAGATACGCAGTATTTT. It codes for CASSFPQGSTDTQYF.

The chain has TRBV10-1 and TRBJ2-3; 11 bases agree with TRBD2. The V gene end was trimmed by 4 bases and the J gene end by 2 bases; junction bases not matched to a gene: 5. CDR1 is WNHNN and CDR2 is SYGVQD in the germline V gene (reference sequence). The CDR3 has 16 residues. DNA for the CDR3: TGCGCCAGCAGTGGTACTAGCGGGGGCCCCACAGATACGCAGTATTTT. Translation: CASSGTSGGPTDTQYF.

This clone was recorded only once. CDR3 nucleotides: TGTGCCAGCAGCCCAGAGGTCCGCGCGGAGACCCAGTACTTC. This gives the protein CASSPEVRAETQYF. V is TRBV9 and J is TRBJ2-5, with unresolved D. CDR1 is SGDLS and CDR2 is YYNGEE in the germline V gene. There are 14 residues in the CDR3. V lost 4 bases to trimming and J lost 5 bases, with 15 bases between them.

V and J are TRBV30 and TRBJ1-1, with TRBD1 matching over 9 bases. Trimming took 8 bases from V and 1 from J; bases not matched to a gene: 8. The CDR3 is made up of 14 amino acids. CDR1 GTSNPN and CDR2 SVGIG come from the germline V gene (reference sequence). This chain's CDR3 is CAIQSGQGNTEAFF. CDR3 in DNA: TGTGCCATCCAGTCGGGACAGGGGAACACTGAAGCTTTCTTT. Full variable domain (missing parts from reference TRBV30 and TRBJ1-1): SQTIHQWPATLVQPVGSPLSLECTVEGTSNPNLYWYRQAAGRGLQLLFYSVGIGQISSEVPQNLSASRPQDRQFILSSKKLLLSDSGFYLCAIQSGQGNTEAFFGQGTRLTVV.

The gene calls are TRBV6-6 and TRBJ2-7, with 11 bases that match TRBD1. Trimming cost V 0 bases and J 4 bases; bases outside gene matches: 2. Germline V gene data show CDR1 as MNHNY and CDR2 as SVGAGI (reference sequence). The CDR3 has 15 residues. The CDR3 region has the DNA TGTGCCAGCAGTTACTCCGGGACAGGGGGATACGAGCAGTACTTC. Translating gives CASSYSGTGGYEQYF.

This chain links TRBV11-2 with TRBJ1-1, with D perhaps TRBD1 (5 bases). From germline, CDR1 is SGHAT and CDR2 FQNNGV. Trimming shortened V by 1 base and J by 7 bases, and 10 bases separated the two germline ends. The CDR3 sequence is 13 residues long. The CDR3 bases are TGTGCCAGCAGCTTAGCAGTTCAGGGTGAAGCTTTCTTT. This encodes CASSLAVQGEAFF.